The rows below give T cell receptor beta chains drawn from one sample of a study of early T cells in non-severe SARS-CoV-2 infection. Each CDR3 protein is one row after TCRdb ran MiXCR on the 5' RACE reads. The table has 35,000 to 45,000 distinct CDR3 sequences, approximately 5.9% seen once; the top ten hold around 8%. Sequences were derived from whole blood, sampled at baseline. Source of these receptors: an adult who was a healthcare worker with PCR-confirmed SARS-CoV-2 infection or an uninfected control (not recorded which). Each CDR3 is given with its conserved first and last residue. The D gene is left open where the match is weak. Not all rows give a size; the values are once, few, many and, for expanded clones, a class.

DNA	CDR3	V	J	D	size
TGCAGTGTTGTCAGTAGAGGAGCCAAAAACATTCAGTACTTC	CSVVSRGAKNIQYF	TRBV20-1	TRBJ2-4	.	.
TGTGCCAGTAGTATAGACACAGGGGCCACATACGAGCAGTACTTC	CASSIDTGATYEQYF	TRBV19	TRBJ2-7	TRBD1	.
TGTGCCAGCAGCTTAGGTAGCGTCCTAGAGACCCAGTACTTC	CASSLGSVLETQYF	TRBV7-2	TRBJ2-5	.	many
TGTGCCAGTAGCACAACAGGGTACAATCAGCCCCAGCATTTT	CASSTTGYNQPQHF	TRBV19	TRBJ1-5	.	many
TGTGCCAGCAGCTTGCCCGCGACAGAGCCCTCAACTAATGAAAAACTGTTTTTT	CASSLPATEPSTNEKLFF	TRBV7-3	TRBJ1-4	.	few
TGTGCCAGCAGTCTGACACCGGCTAGGTATGGCTACACCTTC	CASSLTPARYGYTF	TRBV27	TRBJ1-2	.	many
TGTGCCAGCAGTGGAACCGGGACAGGGGATGAAAAACTGTTTTTT	CASSGTGTGDEKLFF	TRBV6-1	TRBJ1-4	TRBD1	many
TGTGCCAGCTCCCCAAGTGGACTAGCGGGGGGGCGATCTTACAATGAGCAGTTCTTC	CASSPSGLAGGRSYNEQFF	TRBV18	TRBJ2-1	TRBD2	many
TGTGCCAGCAGACCGGTGGGTTCATTCACAGATACGCAGTATTTT	CASRPVGSFTDTQYF	TRBV27	TRBJ2-3	.	many
TGTGCCAGCAGCTTAGACAGCGCATATAATTCACCCCTCCACTTT	CASSLDSAYNSPLHF	TRBV7-2	TRBJ1-6	.	.
TGTGCCAGCTCACCCCGGACATCAAGTACCTACAATGAGCAGTTCTTC	CASSPRTSSTYNEQFF	TRBV18	TRBJ2-1	.	many
TGCGCCAGCAGCCAAGTAATAGCCGACACTGAAGCTTTCTTT	CASSQVIADTEAFF	TRBV4-1	TRBJ1-1	.	many
TGTGCCAGCAGCTTAGAGGCGGGAGTGACCTACAATGAGCAGTTCTTC	CASSLEAGVTYNEQFF	TRBV7-6	TRBJ2-1	TRBD2	many
TGCAGTGCTAGGTATGAACAGGGCAATCAGCCCCAGCATTTT	CSARYEQGNQPQHF	TRBV20-1	TRBJ1-5	.	.
TGTGCCAGCAGCCAAGATTGGGGACAAGCGGTTCAGTACTTC	CASSQDWGQAVQYF	TRBV3-1	TRBJ2-4	.	many
TGTGCCAGCAGCCCCTGGCAGTTGGGGTCCGAGACCCAGTACTTC	CASSPWQLGSETQYF	TRBV5-4	TRBJ2-5	.	many
TGTGCCAGCTCACTGGCGTTGGACAGGGGAATTTTC	CASSLALDRGIF	TRBV18	TRBJ2-7	TRBD1	.
TGTGCCTGGAGTGGAGACAGGGCCTACGAGCAGTACTTC	CAWSGDRAYEQYF	TRBV30	TRBJ2-7	TRBD1	many
TGTGCCAGCAGACCTCTAGGGACTGCTAGCAATCAGCCCCAGCATTTT	CASRPLGTASNQPQHF	TRBV27	TRBJ1-5	.	.
TGTGCCAGCAGTTTACCCACAGGGGGGCCTTTCTTT	CASSLPTGGPFF	TRBV28	TRBJ1-1	TRBD1	many
TGTGCCAGTAGTCTGGACAGGATCGGGGAGCTGTTTTTT	CASSLDRIGELFF	TRBV19	TRBJ2-2	TRBD1	.
TGTGCCAGCAGTTACCAAGGACTCACCGGGGAGCTGTTTTTT	CASSYQGLTGELFF	TRBV6-5	TRBJ2-2	.	many
TGCGCCAGCAGTGATTCTCGGAGGCCGAACACTGAAGCTTTCTTT	CASSDSRRPNTEAFF	TRBV10-1	TRBJ1-1	.	many
TGTGCCAGCAGTTTACTGGGGCAGAGCTCCTACAATGAGCAGTTCTTC	CASSLLGQSSYNEQFF	TRBV28	TRBJ2-1	.	many
TGTGCCAGCCTCTTCTCTGGGGCCAACGTCCTGACTTTC	CASLFSGANVLTF	TRBV18	TRBJ2-6	.	many
TGCAGCGTTGTGCCAGCGGGGTACTACGAGCAGTACTTC	CSVVPAGYYEQYF	TRBV29-1	TRBJ2-7	TRBD2	few
TGTGCCAGCAGCTTAGGAGGGGACTTGAGGACTGAAGCTTTCTTT	CASSLGGDLRTEAFF	TRBV7-2	TRBJ1-1	.	many
TGTGCCAGCAGCCAAGAGTCAGGGCCGCAAAACACTGAAGCTTTCTTT	CASSQESGPQNTEAFF	TRBV3-1	TRBJ1-1	.	few
TGTGCCAGTAGCCAAATTAGGCCTCGTAAGGGACCAGATACGCAGTATTTT	CASSQIRPRKGPDTQYF	TRBV19	TRBJ2-3	.	many
TGCAGCGTTTCCTTAAAACTAGCCAAAAACATTCAGTACTTC	CSVSLKLAKNIQYF	TRBV29-1	TRBJ2-4	.	.
TGTGCCACCAGTGGGGGGACAGAGACTTCGCCCCAGCATTTT	CATSGGTETSPQHF	TRBV24-1	TRBJ1-5	TRBD1	many
TGCAGTAAACTAGGGCTAGATGGGGGCACAGATACGCAGTATTTT	CSKLGLDGGTDTQYF	TRBV20-1	TRBJ2-3	.	many
TGTGCCAGCAGTTTCAGGGCAGCGAACACCGGGGAGCTGTTTTTT	CASSFRAANTGELFF	TRBV12-3/TRBV12-4	TRBJ2-2	.	many
TGTGCCAGCAGCTTTCAGGGTATTGATGAGCAGTTCTTC	CASSFQGIDEQFF	TRBV11-2	TRBJ2-1	.	many
TGTGCCAGTAGTATCCGTCTACCAGCCATAGAGACCCAGTACTTC	CASSIRLPAIETQYF	TRBV19	TRBJ2-5	.	many
TGTGCCAGCAGTAGGCTTGGACAGGGGGCGAGAGACACCGGGGAGCTGTTTTTT	CASSRLGQGARDTGELFF	TRBV28	TRBJ2-2	TRBD1	many
TGTGCCAGCAGCTTGGGGACAGGAACCACAGATACGCAGTATTTT	CASSLGTGTTDTQYF	TRBV11-2	TRBJ2-3	TRBD1	few
TGTGCCAGCAGTTGGACTAGCGGGGGTACCTACAATGAGCAGTTCTTC	CASSWTSGGTYNEQFF	TRBV12-3/TRBV12-4	TRBJ2-1	TRBD2	many
TGTGCCAGCAGTGAAGGGGGATACTATGGCTACACCTTC	CASSEGGYYGYTF	TRBV2	TRBJ1-2	.	few
TGTGCCAGCAGTGATGGGGGGGAACTGTTTTTT	CASSDGGELFF	TRBV6-1	TRBJ1-4	.	few
TGTGCCAGCAGTTCACTCCGACCGGGGGGAACTGAAGCTTTCTTT	CASSSLRPGGTEAFF	TRBV28	TRBJ1-1	.	few
TGCAGTGCTAGATTGGACTTCTACAATGAGCAGTTCTTC	CSARLDFYNEQFF	TRBV20-1	TRBJ2-1	.	.
TGTGCCAGCAGTTTACAGGGGACTCTTTCGAGCTCCTACAATGAGCAGTTCTTC	CASSLQGTLSSSYNEQFF	TRBV12-3/TRBV12-4	TRBJ2-1	.	.
TGCAGCGTTATTCATGTAGATGAGCAGTTCTTC	CSVIHVDEQFF	TRBV29-1	TRBJ2-1	.	many
TGTGCCAGTAGTAGAGACAGGGGCATGACAGATACGCAGTATTTT	CASSRDRGMTDTQYF	TRBV19	TRBJ2-3	TRBD1	many
TGTGCCAGCAGTGAGGGGGGGGCGAACACCGGGGAGCTGTTTTTT	CASSEGGANTGELFF	TRBV6-4	TRBJ2-2	TRBD2	many
TGTGCCAGCAGTTTTGACAGGGTCCCCGCGGACACAGATACGCAGTATTTT	CASSFDRVPADTDTQYF	TRBV28	TRBJ2-3	TRBD1	many
TGCAGTGCGTTGACTAGCGGGGGGGCAATGAGGAACGAGCAGTACTTC	CSALTSGGAMRNEQYF	TRBV20-1	TRBJ2-7	TRBD2	few
TGTGCCAGCAGCCGGGCTGAGACCCAGTACTTC	CASSRAETQYF	TRBV7-8	TRBJ2-5	.	many
TGCAGTGCCACTAGCGGGGGGGCGGCCGGGGAGCTGTTTTTT	CSATSGGAAGELFF	TRBV20-1	TRBJ2-2	TRBD2	many
TGCGCCAGCAGTCCTAGCGGGGGGTTCGGAGATACGCAGTATTTT	CASSPSGGFGDTQYF	TRBV10-1	TRBJ2-3	TRBD2	many
TGTGCCAGCAGTCCCGGGACAGGGGGCGCAGATACGCAGTATTTT	CASSPGTGGADTQYF	TRBV12-3/TRBV12-4	TRBJ2-3	TRBD1	many